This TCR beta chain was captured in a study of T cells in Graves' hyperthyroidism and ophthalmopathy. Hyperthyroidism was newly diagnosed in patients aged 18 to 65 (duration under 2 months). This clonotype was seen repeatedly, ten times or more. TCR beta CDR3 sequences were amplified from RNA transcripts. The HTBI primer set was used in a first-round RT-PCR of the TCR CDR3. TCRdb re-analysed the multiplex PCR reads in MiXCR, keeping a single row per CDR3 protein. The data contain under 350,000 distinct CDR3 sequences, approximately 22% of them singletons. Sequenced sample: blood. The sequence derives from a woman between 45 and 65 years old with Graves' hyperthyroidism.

CDR3 in amino acids: CASSAPGPYYEQYF. In nucleotides, the CDR3 is TGTGCCAGCAGTGCGCCCGGGCCTTACTACGAGCAGTACTTC. The chain links TRBV25-1 to TRBJ2-7; no firm D call. Germline CDR1 MGHDK, CDR2 SYGVNS. The CDR3 runs to 14 residues. Trimming stripped 4 bases from V and 3 bases from J, with 13 bases between.